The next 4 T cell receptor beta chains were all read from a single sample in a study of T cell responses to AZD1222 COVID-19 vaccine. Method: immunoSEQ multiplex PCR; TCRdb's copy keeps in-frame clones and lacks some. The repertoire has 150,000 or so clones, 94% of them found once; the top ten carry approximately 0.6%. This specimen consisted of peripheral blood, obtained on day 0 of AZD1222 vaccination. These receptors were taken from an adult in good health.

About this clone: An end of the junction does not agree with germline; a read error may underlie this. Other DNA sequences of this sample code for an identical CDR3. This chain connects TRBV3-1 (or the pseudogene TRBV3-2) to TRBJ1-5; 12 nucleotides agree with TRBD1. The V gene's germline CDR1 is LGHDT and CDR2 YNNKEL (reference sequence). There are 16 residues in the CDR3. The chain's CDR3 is CASSQAGTGGNQPQHF. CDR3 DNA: TGTGCCAGCAGCCAAGCCGGGACAGGGGGCAACCAGCCCCAGCATTTT.

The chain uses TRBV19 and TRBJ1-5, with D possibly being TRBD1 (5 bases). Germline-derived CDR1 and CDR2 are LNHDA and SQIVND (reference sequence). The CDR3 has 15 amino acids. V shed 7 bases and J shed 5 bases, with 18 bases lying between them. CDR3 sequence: CASKRATGNHQPQHF. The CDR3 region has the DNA TGTGCCAGTAAGAGGGCCACAGGAAATCATCAGCCCCAGCATTTT. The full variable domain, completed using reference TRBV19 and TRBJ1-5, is DGGITQSPKYLFRKEGQNVTLSCEQNLNHDAMYWYRQDPGQGLRLIYYSQIVNDFQKGDIAEGYSVSREKKESFPLTVTSAQKNPTAFYLCASKRATGNHQPQHFGDGTRLSIL.

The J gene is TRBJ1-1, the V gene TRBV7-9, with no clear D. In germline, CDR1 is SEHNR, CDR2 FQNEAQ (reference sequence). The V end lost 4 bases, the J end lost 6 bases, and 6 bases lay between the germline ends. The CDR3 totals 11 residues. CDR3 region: CASSSSPEAFF. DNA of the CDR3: TGTGCCAGCAGCTCCAGCCCTGAAGCTTTCTTT.

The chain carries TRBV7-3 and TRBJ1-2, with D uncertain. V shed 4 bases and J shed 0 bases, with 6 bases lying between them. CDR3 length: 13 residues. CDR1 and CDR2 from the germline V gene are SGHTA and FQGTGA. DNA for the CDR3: TGTGCCAGCAGCTCCGGGTCTAACTATGGCTACACCTTC. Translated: CASSSGSNYGYTF.